This T cell receptor (beta chain) was profiled in a study of T cells in Graves' hyperthyroidism and ophthalmopathy (dated by TCRdb to the late 2010s). At the level of the whole study: Peripheral blood was collected at initial diagnosis, before any treatment. Once sampling was done, hyperthyroidism patients were given methimazole at a starting dose of 30 mg daily, whereas ophthalmopathy patients were given high-dose intravenous methylprednisolone. TCR Vbeta CDR3 sequencing of 130 to 150 peripheral blood samples (roughly 41 ophthalmopathy, some 75 hyperthyroidism and some 17 progressor patients) is reported in the paper. An independent validation cohort of around 19 hyperthyroidism patients and some 15 patients who later progressed to ophthalmopathy tested prospective prediction of ophthalmopathy. The 100 discovery patients were divided at random into training and test sets in a 7:3 ratio. Thyroid tissue and blood T-cell repertoires from six Graves' hyperthyroidism patients were also compared in the study. TCR V-J signatures able to tell the groups apart were searched for in a discovery cohort of some 100 patients, of whom under 45 had Graves' ophthalmopathy and roughly 57 had stable Graves' hyperthyroidism.

The TCR beta CDR3 regions were amplified from the RNA transcripts. The TCR CDR3 was subjected to a first round of RT-PCR using the HTBI primer set and the Qiagen OneStep RT-PCR kit. Libraries were constructed in a second round of multiplex PCR, after which size selection and purification were carried out. Libraries were sequenced paired-end with 100 bp reads on an Illumina HiSeq2000. Per the source publication's procedure: SOAPnuke was used to process the raw data, with reads discarded if the reads contained adapters or uncalled bases, had a mean Phred below 15, or lacked an exact constant-primer or identifier match. High-quality paired reads were merged with COPE v1.2.5, and unique nucleotide sequences were defined as clonotypes. MiTCR v1.1 was used to align the clonotypes against IMGT TRBV, TRBD and TRBJ reference segments. The analysis was restricted to V-J combinations with a frequency above 0.0001, which together covered about 99% of the repertoires. A TCS score was defined as the ratio of F50 (clonal expansion) to E x V (chaos), with BLOSUM62-based TCRdist applied between CDR3 peptides within each V-J. Welch's t-statistics and random forest reduced fewer than 550 V-J features to fewer than 15, which were used in a naive Bayes classifier (R e1071). TCRdb reworked the public reads: Q25 trimming with fastp, MiXCR clone assembly, productive beta chains retained. Every CDR3 protein is listed once, alongside the most common genes and DNA of its rows. TCRdb's processing, not the authors', yielded these V and J calls. A total of some 570,000 distinct CDR3 sequences appear in this sample, approximately 15% of them only once. Roughly 6.9% of the sample comes from the top ten.

This clonotype was observed at least ten times. The clone's antigen remains unknown. No base-level quality is on record; no much larger clone is a single base apart. Ophthalmopathy patients had moderately to severely active disease, Clinical Activity Score of at least 3, NOSPECS grade of at least 4, and duration under 3 months. Any patient with an uncontrolled infection, another autoimmune disease, pregnancy or lactation was excluded. Diagnoses were established on the basis of clinical symptoms, serum thyroxine and TRAb, thyroid ultrasound, and orbital computed tomography. Ficoll-Paque density gradient centrifugation was used to isolate PBMCs from approximately 11 ml of fresh peripheral blood. Trizol reagent was used to extract total RNA, and RNA quality was then checked on an Agilent 2100 Bioanalyzer. Study-level results and caveats: No statistical method was used to set the sample size in advance, and investigators knew the group allocation. Ophthalmopathy was separated from stable hyperthyroidism by a 13 V-J signature model, with around 90% sensitivity and 81% to 82% specificity obtained in cross-validation and 80%/75% obtained in testing. Most expanded thyroid clonotypes (frequency above 0.001) were also found in blood, which suggests that blood repertoires may mirror thyroid immune responses. In validation, progression to ophthalmopathy was predicted by the model with 70.59% sensitivity and roughly 72% specificity, a median of about 6 months before onset.

The CDR3 runs 15 amino acids, cysteine and phenylalanine included. The only DNA kept is the CDR3, 45 bases in frame from the first base. CDR1 SGHTA and CDR2 FQGTGA are derived from the germline V gene. The junction shows trimming of 5 bases on V and 4 bases on J, plus 17 bases between the germline ends. This receptor was identified in a woman between 18 and 30 years old with Graves' ophthalmopathy. The rearranged segments are TRBV7-3 and TRBJ1-1, and TRBD1 may be the D gene, going by 6 matching bases. The sequenced material came from blood. The DNA reads as follows: TGTGCCAGCAGCGCCCGGGACATCGGCGTCACTGAAGCTTTCTTT. This sequence encodes CASSARDIGVTEAFF.